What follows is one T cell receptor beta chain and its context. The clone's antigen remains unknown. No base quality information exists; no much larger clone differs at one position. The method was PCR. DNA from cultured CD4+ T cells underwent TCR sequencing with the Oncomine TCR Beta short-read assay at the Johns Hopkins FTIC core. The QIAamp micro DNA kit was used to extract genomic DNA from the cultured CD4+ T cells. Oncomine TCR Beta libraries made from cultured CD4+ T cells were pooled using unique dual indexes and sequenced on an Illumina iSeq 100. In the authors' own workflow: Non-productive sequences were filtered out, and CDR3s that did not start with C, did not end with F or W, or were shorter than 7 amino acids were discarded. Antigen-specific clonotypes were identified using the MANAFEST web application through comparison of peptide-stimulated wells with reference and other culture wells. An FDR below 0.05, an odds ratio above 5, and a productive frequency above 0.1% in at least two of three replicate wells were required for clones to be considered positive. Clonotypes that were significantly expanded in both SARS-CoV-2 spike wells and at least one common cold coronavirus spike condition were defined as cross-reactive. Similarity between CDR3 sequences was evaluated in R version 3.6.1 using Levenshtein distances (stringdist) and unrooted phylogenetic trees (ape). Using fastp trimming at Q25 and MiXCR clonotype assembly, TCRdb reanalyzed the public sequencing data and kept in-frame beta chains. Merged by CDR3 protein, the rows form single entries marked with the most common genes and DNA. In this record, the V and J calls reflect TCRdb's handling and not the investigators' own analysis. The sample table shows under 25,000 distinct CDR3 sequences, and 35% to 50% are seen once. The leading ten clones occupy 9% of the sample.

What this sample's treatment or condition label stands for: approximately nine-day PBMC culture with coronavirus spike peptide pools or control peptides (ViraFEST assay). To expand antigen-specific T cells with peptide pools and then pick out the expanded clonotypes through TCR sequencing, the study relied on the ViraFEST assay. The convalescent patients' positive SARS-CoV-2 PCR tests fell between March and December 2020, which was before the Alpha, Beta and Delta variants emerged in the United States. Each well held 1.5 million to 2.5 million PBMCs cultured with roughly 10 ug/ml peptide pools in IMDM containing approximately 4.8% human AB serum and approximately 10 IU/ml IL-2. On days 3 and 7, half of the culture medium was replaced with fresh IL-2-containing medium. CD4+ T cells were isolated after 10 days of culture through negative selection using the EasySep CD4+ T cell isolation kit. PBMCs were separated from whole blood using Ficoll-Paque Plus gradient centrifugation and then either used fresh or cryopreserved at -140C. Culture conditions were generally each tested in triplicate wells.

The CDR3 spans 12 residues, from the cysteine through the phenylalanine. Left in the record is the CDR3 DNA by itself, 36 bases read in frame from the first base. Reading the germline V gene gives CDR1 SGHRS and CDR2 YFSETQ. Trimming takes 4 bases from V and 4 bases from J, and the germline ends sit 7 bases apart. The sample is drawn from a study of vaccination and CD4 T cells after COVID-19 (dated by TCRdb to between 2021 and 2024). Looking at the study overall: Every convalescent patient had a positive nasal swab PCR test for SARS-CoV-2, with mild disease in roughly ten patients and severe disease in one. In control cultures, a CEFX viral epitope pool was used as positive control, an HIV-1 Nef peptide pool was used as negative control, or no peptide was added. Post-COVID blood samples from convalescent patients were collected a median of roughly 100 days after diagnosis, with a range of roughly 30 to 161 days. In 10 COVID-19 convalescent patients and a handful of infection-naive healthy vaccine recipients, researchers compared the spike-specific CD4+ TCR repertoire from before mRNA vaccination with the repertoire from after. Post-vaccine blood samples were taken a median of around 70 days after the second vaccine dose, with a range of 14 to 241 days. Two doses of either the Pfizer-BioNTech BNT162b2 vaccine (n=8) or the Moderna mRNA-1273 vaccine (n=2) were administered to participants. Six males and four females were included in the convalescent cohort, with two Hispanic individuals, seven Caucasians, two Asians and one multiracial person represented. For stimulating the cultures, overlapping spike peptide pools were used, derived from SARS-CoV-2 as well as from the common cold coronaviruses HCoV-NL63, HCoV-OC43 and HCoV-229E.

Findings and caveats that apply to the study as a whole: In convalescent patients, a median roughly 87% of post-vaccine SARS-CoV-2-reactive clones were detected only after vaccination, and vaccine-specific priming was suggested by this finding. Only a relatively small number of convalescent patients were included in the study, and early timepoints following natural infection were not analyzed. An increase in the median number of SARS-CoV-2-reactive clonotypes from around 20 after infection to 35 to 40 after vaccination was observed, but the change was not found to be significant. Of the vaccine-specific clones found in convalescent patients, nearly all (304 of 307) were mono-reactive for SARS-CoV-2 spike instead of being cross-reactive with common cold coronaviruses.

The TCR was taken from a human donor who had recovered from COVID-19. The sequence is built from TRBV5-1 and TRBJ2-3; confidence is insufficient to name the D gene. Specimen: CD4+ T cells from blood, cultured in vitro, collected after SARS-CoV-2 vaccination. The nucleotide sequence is TGCGCCAGCAGCCGAGAATCAGATACGCAGTATTTT. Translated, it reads CASSRESDTQYF.